One sample yielded the 10 T cell receptor beta chains listed below, sequenced in a study of T cells in Graves' hyperthyroidism and ophthalmopathy. It was RNA transcripts that yielded the amplified TCR beta CDR3 regions. TCR CDR3 regions were first amplified by RT-PCR with HTBI primers. One entry per CDR3 protein results from TCRdb running MiXCR on the multiplex PCR reads. This table has approximately 300,000 distinct CDR3 sequences, 16% appearing once. Sequencing was performed on blood. The receptors come from a man under 40 with Graves' hyperthyroidism.

CDR3 sequence (DNA): TGTGCCTCCAATGCGGGTAACACCGGGGAGCTGTTTTTT. It codes for CASNAGNTGELFF. The chain links TRBV9 to TRBJ2-2; TRBD2 is a possible D gene (5 bases). The length of the CDR3 is 13 residues. The ends were cut back, 10 bases at V and 2 bases at J, with 12 bases in the middle. The germline V gene encodes CDR1 SGDLS and CDR2 YYNGEE.

This clonotype occurred many times. The J gene is TRBJ2-1, the V gene TRBV12-3 or TRBV12-4, with a weak D call TRBD2 (7 bases). Trimming pared 6 bases from V and 14 bases from J, leaving 17 bases between. This CDR3 has 12 residues. CDR3 bases: TGTGCCAGCAGGGGGCGAAGCGGGACAAAGTTCTTC. Its protein product is CASRGRSGTKFF.

Many counts were recorded for this clonotype. The V and J genes are TRBV6-1 and TRBJ1-1; D is unclear. Germline values: CDR1 MNHNS, CDR2 SASEGT. CDR3 length: 10 residues. Trimming removed 8 bases at V and 8 bases at J, with 9 bases between. The CDR3 loop is CASGRAEAFF. The CDR3 DNA follows: TGTGCCAGCGGACGCGCCGAAGCTTTCTTT.

This clonotype was seen only a few times. The CDR3 DNA follows: TGTGCCAGCAGTCTCCCCGGGACAGGGGGTGAAGCTTTCTTT. Translation: CASSLPGTGGEAFF. This chain joins TRBV12-3 or TRBV12-4 and TRBJ1-1; 11 bases agree with TRBD1. Trimming at V came to 5 bases and at J to 7 bases, leaving 6 bases not matched to a gene. The CDR3 is 14 residues long.

This clonotype was seen a few times. This chain connects TRBV27 to TRBJ2-1, with TRBD2 identical over 7 bases. The CDR3 spans 12 residues. Germline V lookup: CDR1 MNHEY, CDR2 SMNVEV (reference sequence). V lost 4 bases and J lost 10; bases outside the gene matches: 4. The CDR3 bases are TGTGCCAGCAGTTCGAGCGGGATGGAGCAGTTCTTC. It translates to CASSSSGMEQFF.

This clonotype came up many times. The genes are TRBV14 and TRBJ2-4, with D possibly being TRBD1 (5 bases). Per the germline V gene, CDR1 is SGHDN and CDR2 is FVKESK. The CDR3 extends over 13 amino acids. Between the trimmed V and J ends, which lost 2 bases and 8 bases, there was a span of 10 bases. The DNA for the CDR3 is TGTGCCAGCAGCCAATTATCGACAGACATTCAGTACTTC. Translation gives CASSQLSTDIQYF. The entire variable domain, with the rest obtained from reference TRBV14 and TRBJ2-4, is as follows: EAGVTQFPSHSVIEKGQTVTLRCDPISGHDNLYWYRRVMGKEIKFLLHFVKESKQDESGMPNNRFLAERTGGTYSTLKVQPAELEDSGVYFCASSQLSTDIQYFGAGTRLSVL.

In this sample, this clonotype turned up many times. The chain is built from TRBV20-1 and TRBJ1-2; TRBD1 is a possible D gene (5 bases). The CDR3 length is 11 residues. With 5 bases removed from V and 7 bases from J, the gap between germline ends came to 11 bases. Germline-derived CDR1 and CDR2 are DFQATT and SNEGSKA (reference sequence). CDR3 region: CSAGLRGGYTF. CDR3 nucleotides: TGCAGTGCTGGGCTGAGGGGTGGCTACACCTTC.

This clonotype showed up many times. CDR3 sequence reads: CAWSPYTGEAFF. CDR3 nucleotides: TGTGCCTGGAGTCCCTATACAGGTGAAGCTTTCTTT. The chain couples TRBV30 to TRBJ1-1, with D perhaps matching TRBD1 (5 bases). Germline CDR1 and CDR2: GTSNPN and SVGIG (reference sequence). CDR3 length: 12 amino acids. Trimming took 2 bases from V and 7 from J, leaving 11 bases between them.

This clonotype has ten or more counts. This chain joins TRBV11-2 and TRBJ1-4; TRBD1 matches 7 bases. Germline trimming cut 6 bases from V and 7 bases from J; bases unmatched to any gene: 11. Germline V CDR1 and CDR2: SGHAT, FQNNGV. The CDR3 length is 15 residues. Here the CDR3 DNA reads TGTGCCAGCAGTACCGACAGGGACGGCGGTGAAAAACTGTTTTTT. Its translation: CASSTDRDGGEKLFF.

This clonotype came up many times. The V and J genes are TRBV5-1 and TRBJ2-1, with 14 bases lining up with TRBD2. The J segment lost 6 bases and the V segment lost 4 bases, leaving 6 bases of the junction unmatched. CDR1 is SGHRS and CDR2 is YFSETQ in the germline V gene. The CDR3 loop spans 16 amino acids. CDR3 region: CASSAGTSGSGNEQFF. Written as DNA, the CDR3 is TGCGCCAGCAGCGCGGGGACTAGCGGGAGCGGCAATGAGCAGTTCTTC.